The TCR beta chain under discussion was sequenced for a study of beta chain features in type 1 diabetes. Expressed TCRB transcripts were sequenced after all isolated RNA was converted to cDNA. The assay was immunoSEQ multiplex PCR, and TCRdb's table has in-frame clones only and misses some. The data show 860,000 or so clones, roughly 17% seen once. This clone was seen a handful of times. From germline, CDR1 is SGDLS and CDR2 YYNGEE. Trimming took off 3 bases at V and 7 bases at J, with 16 bases between the two ends. The CDR3 length is 14 residues. Input material: naive CD4+ T cells from blood. The receptor was isolated from a woman under 30 in good health. V usage is TRBV9 and J usage is TRBJ1-1; D perhaps matches TRBD1 (5 bases). CDR3 region: CASSGRGVRDEAFF. In DNA form, the CDR3 reads TGTGCCAGCAGCGGCCGGGGGGTACGGGATGAAGCTTTCTTT.